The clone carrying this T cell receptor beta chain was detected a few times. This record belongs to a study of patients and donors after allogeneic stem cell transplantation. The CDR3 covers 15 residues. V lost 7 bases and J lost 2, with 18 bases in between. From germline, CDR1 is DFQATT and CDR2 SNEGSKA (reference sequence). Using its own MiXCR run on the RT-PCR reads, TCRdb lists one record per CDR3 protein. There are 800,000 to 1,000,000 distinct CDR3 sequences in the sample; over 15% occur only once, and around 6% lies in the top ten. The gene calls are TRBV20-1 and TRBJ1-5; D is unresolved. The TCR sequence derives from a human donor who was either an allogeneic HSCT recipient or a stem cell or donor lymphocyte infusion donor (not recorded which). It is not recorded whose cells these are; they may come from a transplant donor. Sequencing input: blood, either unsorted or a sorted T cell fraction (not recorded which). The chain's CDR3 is CSVQQTTQGNQPQHF. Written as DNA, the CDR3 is TGCAGTGTACAACAGACAACTCAGGGCAATCAGCCCCAGCATTTT.